The sequence of this TCR beta chain was determined in a study of OX40 agonist ivuxolimab in advanced cancers. The CDR3 covers 12 residues. Trimming took off 3 bases at V and 7 bases at J, with 10 bases between the two ends. The germline V gene encodes CDR1 SGHAT and CDR2 FQNNGV. Assay used: immunoSEQ multiplex PCR; TCRdb lists only in-frame clones, some missing. The sample has some 71,000 clones; more than 80% are singletons. This TCR derives from an adult with an advanced solid tumor such as melanoma, head and neck, liver or kidney cancer. The source was CD4+ or CD8+ T cells sorted from blood, collected in a trial of the OX40 agonist ivuxolimab. This rearrangement joins TRBV11-2 to TRBJ2-7; a possible D gene is TRBD2 (5 bases). The CDR3 spells CASSLRSGEQYF. The CDR3 nucleotides are TGTGCCAGCAGCTTGCGGTCGGGGGAGCAGTACTTC.